One sample yielded the 2 T cell receptor beta chains listed below, sequenced in a study of CD8 T cells in ankylosing spondylitis. These receptors have no known antigen. Study-wide points: For ankylosing spondylitis blood, a TCR beta motif of about eight highly homologous variants appeared characteristic.

TCRdb itself ran the 5' RACE reads through MiXCR, one entry per CDR3 protein. The profile covers more than 650,000 distinct CDR3 sequences, with 12% appearing a single time and approximately 0.5% taken by the ten largest. Sequencing input: blood, either unsorted or a sorted T cell fraction (not recorded which). The receptors shown here come from a male donor with ankylosing spondylitis.

This clonotype was picked up a small number of times. The CDR3 loop is CASSPQTGNTGELFF. CDR3 in DNA: TGCGCCAGCAGCCCCCAGACAGGGAACACCGGGGAGCTGTTTTTT. The V and J genes are TRBV5-1 and TRBJ2-2, with D maybe TRBD1 (6 bases). Trimming removed 4 bases at V and 1 base at J, with 11 bases between. The CDR3 sequence is 15 residues long. CDR1 and CDR2 (germline): SGHRS, YFSETQ.

Many counts were recorded for this clonotype. The chain links TRBV5-1 to TRBJ2-7; D possibly corresponds to TRBD2 (6 bases). The CDR3 length is 12 residues. Trimming removed 2 bases at V and 5 bases at J, with 8 bases between. Looked up from germline, CDR1 is SGHRS and CDR2 is YFSETQ. Here the CDR3 DNA reads TGCGCCAGCAGCTTTCCGGGGGACGAGCAGTACTTC. Translated: CASSFPGDEQYF.